This TCR beta chain is drawn from a study of cytomegalovirus exposure and HLA in healthy donors (dated 2017 in TCRdb). With respect to the entire study: In an earlier analysis of about 560 of the donors, around 290 Gb of sequence data and 117 million unique TCR beta sequences from approximately 180 million T cells were reported. About 300 gigabases of sequencing data and some 85 million unique TCR sequences were included in an early release covering roughly 600 HLA-typed donors. Of the approximately 400 genotyped donors, over 65% fell in the genetic ancestry cluster associated with self-reported Caucasian donors. The study was designed to test whether signatures of past pathogen exposure could be identified by cataloging public T cell receptors. The study profiled the T cell repertoires of 666 subjects by immunosequencing and related them to cytomegalovirus serostatus. A separate validation cohort of roughly 130 different subjects was used in addition to the roughly 670-subject first cohort. To predict cytomegalovirus infection status, the study combined high-throughput TCR immunosequencing, statistical association of individual TCRs with disease status, and machine learning. In a later analysis, previously published TCR beta repertoires from 666 donors were re-analyzed and high-resolution HLA genotyping was added so that TCR occurrence patterns could be studied. Rather than drawing on any new phenotypic data, the later analysis identified candidate immune exposures from TCR beta sequences and the way those sequences occurred across donors. In an earlier analysis of several hundred of the donors, high-throughput TCR beta sequencing was used to judge whether each TCR beta V gene segment behaved as functional or pseudogenic. Donor age, sex, ethnicity and CMV serostatus were compiled together with the repertoire data. A later genetic analysis used genome-wide SNP genotypes for about three fifths of the 666 donors, treating that subset as a discovery cohort. All discovery cohort repertoires had been generated using a single sequencing platform. HLA typing included class I and class II loci at four-digit resolution. Typing coverage varied by locus: about 620-640 donors for A, B, C, DRB1 and DQB1; roughly 560 for DQA1; more than 600 for DPA1; 400 to 480 for DPB1. About 5 DR-DQ haplotypes were handled as single units for association and clustering, since linkage in the cohort was strong. On average, roughly 250,000 unique TCR beta nucleotide sequences were sequenced per donor among about 400 genotyped donors of the cohort, with roughly a sixth of those sequences being non-productive. Beyond this particular receptor, the publication reports: In a later analysis, TCR association rates were found to vary across HLA loci, with the most associated TCRs seen for DRB1 alleles and the fewest for HLA-C alleles. This cohort had only TCR beta chains sequenced, and the lack of alpha or paired-chain data limited which features could be detected. The presence/absence analyses assumed that sequencing depth was roughly uniform across donors, and that assumption may not be true. Because the 87-base-pair reads could not distinguish some IMGT-functional V segments, including TRBV6-2 and TRBV6-3, those segments were excluded. Linkage disequilibrium might explain the correlated functional status among segregating V segments, but an unknown experimental factor could not be ruled out. Because some donors lacked HLA typing at each locus, the association tests relied only on the typed subset. Because counts were too low, 15 to 20 rarely observed V segments, including chromosome 9 orphons, were left out of the earlier analysis of a few hundred of the donors. CMV serostatus was the only immune exposure information available for the cohort. According to a later analysis, most CMV-associated TCR beta chains appeared to be HLA-restricted, and the HLA associations seemed to be driven largely by CMV exposure. In vitro tests confirmed that a few of the cytomegalovirus-associated TCR beta chains recognize cytomegalovirus antigens. In both the original and validation cohorts, the classifier was reported to diagnose cytomegalovirus status with high specificity and sensitivity. Strong co-occurrence of HLA alleles, especially DR and DQ, made assigning TCR associations to individual alleles difficult. Across donors, most TCR sequences were observed very rarely, whereas some public TCRs were present in many individuals. In a later analysis, HLA-associated TCR beta chains showed more clonal expansion and lower generation probabilities than non-associated chains that were equally common. In the study, some 160 TCR beta chains were listed as associated with cytomegalovirus. Several of the top co-occurrence clusters appeared to be linked to parvovirus B19, influenza, CMV and Epstein-Barr virus, according to a later analysis. A later analysis associated about 16,000 TCR beta sequences with specific HLA alleles at a false discovery rate of 0.05. A further reported finding was that TCR beta sequences accurately predicted the HLA-A and HLA-B alleles for most subjects in the first cohort. It was suggested by the authors that the approach could potentially be generalized to other disease states and immunological phenotypes. According to a later genetic analysis, donors in an Asian-associated ancestry cluster had fewer N-insertions in productive TCRs than the approximately 610-donor mean. Broadly in line with IMGT annotations, most TCR beta V segments showed up in productive rearrangements about 87% or about 30% of the time in an earlier analysis of approximately 640 of the donors. A group of highly shared sequence variants was considered likely to be a technical artifact of the sequencing pipeline. An association between a missense DCLRE1C variant and V-gene and J-gene trimming of TCR beta chains was found in a later genetic analysis and replicated in an independent cohort.

Inclusive of the bounding cysteine and phenylalanine, the CDR3 is 16 residues long. Only the CDR3 region is kept as DNA, spanning 48 bases read in frame from base 1. CDR1 and CDR2 were assigned from the germline V gene as MDHEN and SYDVKM. V lost 8 bases and J lost 5 bases, and the count of bases not matched to a germline gene is 14. Receptor libraries were prepared by the immunoSEQ multiplex PCR assay. A mixture of 60 forward primers for TCR Vbeta segments and 13 reverse primers for TCR Jbeta segments was used in the multiplex PCR. The CDR3 region of rearranged TCR beta genes was amplified from genomic DNA by a multiplex PCR assay. The amplified TCR beta libraries were sequenced on the Illumina HiSeq System as 87-base-pair reads. The published analysis was carried out like this. In a later analysis, 77 million or so unique TCR beta chains were counted across the roughly 610 repertoires, and about 10 million of these chains were shared by at least two donors. A nearest-neighbor algorithm error-corrected the raw reads and collapsed the reads into unique sequences, merging closely related sequences to remove PCR and sequencing errors. To assign V, D and J gene segments, CDR3 sequences were aligned to IMGT reference sequences. For a sequence to be retained, a match of at least six nucleotides to both a V gene segment and a J gene segment was required. Rearrangements were called productive when the CDR3 lacked stop codons and stayed in frame with V and J; all others were non-productive. CDR3 was defined according to IMGT convention as the region running from the second conserved V-encoded cysteine to the conserved J-encoded phenylalanine. The earlier analysis of 450 to 750 of the donors excluded any sequence lacking an unambiguous match to a single V gene segment. An earlier analysis of around 600 of the donors classified V segments as functional when productive rearrangements were above 56.7% and as segregating when the standard deviation between donors was above 5%. A statistical classification framework was built to diagnose cytomegalovirus status from the catalog of TCR beta chain sequences. V and J gene assignment, in a later analysis, came from comparing TCR nucleotide sequences with IMGT/GENE-DB human TR gene sequences. Using the TCRdist pipeline, a later analysis assigned CDR3 sequences along with most-parsimonious VDJ recombination scenarios. In a later analysis, each TCR beta chain was defined by its CDR3 amino acid sequence together with its V-gene family, and reads without a unique V-gene family were excluded. As a way to deal with suspected cross-contamination and a sequencing artifact, a later analysis dropped 640 or so nucleotide sequences that were highly shared and had low generation probability. In a later analysis, a clonal expansion index was calculated for each public chain from normalized within-repertoire ranks of inferred template counts. In a later analysis, generation probabilities were computed with a VDJ recombination model fitted to out-of-frame rearrangements, and the resulting probabilities were checked against IGoR. A later analysis scored TCR-TCR, TCR-HLA and TCR-CMV co-occurrence with hypergeometric tests, applying a repertoire-size bias correction to TCR pairs. To estimate false discovery rates, a later analysis permuted the HLA or CMV assignments 20 times. In a later analysis, co-occurring TCRs were grouped using DBSCAN, with TCRdist sequence similarity added in when clustering inside HLA-allele-positive subsets. Repertoires with fewer than 30,000 or more than 120,000 public chains, plus five repertoires with anomalous nucleotide sharing, were excluded from co-occurrence clustering. The clones in this table, taken by TCRdb from immuneACCESS, are in-frame only. Not every clone is retained; where verified, under half of the shortfall comes from an unresolved V gene, and the cause of the rest is unknown. For V, J and clone size, that table is used; D and trimming come from the DNA. The sample table lists under 200,000 clones, about three quarters of them with a count of one. 2.5% to 4% of the sample is in the top ten clones.

The cohort consisted of approximately 690 healthy bone marrow donors. All cohort members were sampled while nominally healthy, although unrecorded immune exposures were likely present. The donor was CMV seronegative and belonged to the group of more than 300 seronegative cohort members. Every donor gave a peripheral blood sample, and the peripheral blood mononuclear cells from that sample were used for TCR beta sequencing. Genomic DNA extraction from the blood cell samples was performed with the Qiagen DNeasy Blood Extraction Kit. This clone appeared a few times. Its antigen is not yet known. Per-base quality was not reported, and no clone a single base away is much larger than it.

Sample: PBMCs. The TCR was taken from a female donor in good health and CMV-seronegative. Rearrangement joined TRBV28 to TRBJ2-5; 10 middle bases align to TRBD2. The CDR3 protein: CASYKTGTSATETQYF. At the DNA level, the sequence is TGTGCCAGCTATAAGACCGGGACTAGCGCGACGGAGACCCAGTACTTC.